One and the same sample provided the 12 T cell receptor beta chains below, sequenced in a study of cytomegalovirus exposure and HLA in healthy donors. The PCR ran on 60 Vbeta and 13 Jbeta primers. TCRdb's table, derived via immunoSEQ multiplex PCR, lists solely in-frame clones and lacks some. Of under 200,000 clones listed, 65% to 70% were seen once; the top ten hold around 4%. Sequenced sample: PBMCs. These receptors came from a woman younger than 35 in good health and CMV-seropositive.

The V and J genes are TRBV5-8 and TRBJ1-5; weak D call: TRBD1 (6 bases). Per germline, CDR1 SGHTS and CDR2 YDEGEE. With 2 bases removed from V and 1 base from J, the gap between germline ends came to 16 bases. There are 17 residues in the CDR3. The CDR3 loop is CASSFFGGRGSNQPQHF. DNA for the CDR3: TGTGCCAGCAGCTTCTTCGGGGGGCGCGGGAGCAATCAGCCCCAGCATTTT.

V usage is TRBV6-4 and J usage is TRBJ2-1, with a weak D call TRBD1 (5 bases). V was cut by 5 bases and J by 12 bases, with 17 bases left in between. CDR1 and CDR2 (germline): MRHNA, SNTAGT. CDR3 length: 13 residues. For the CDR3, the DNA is TGTGCCAGCAGTTCTACCCAGGGTGTTGGGCAGTTCTTC. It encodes CASSSTQGVGQFF.

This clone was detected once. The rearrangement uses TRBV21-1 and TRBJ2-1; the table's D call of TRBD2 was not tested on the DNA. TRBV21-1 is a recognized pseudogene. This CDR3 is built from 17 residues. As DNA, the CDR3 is TGTGCCAGCAGCGCCCCGATCCCGAGGCGACTCTCCAATGAGCAGTTCTTC. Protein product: CASSAPIPRRLSNEQFF.

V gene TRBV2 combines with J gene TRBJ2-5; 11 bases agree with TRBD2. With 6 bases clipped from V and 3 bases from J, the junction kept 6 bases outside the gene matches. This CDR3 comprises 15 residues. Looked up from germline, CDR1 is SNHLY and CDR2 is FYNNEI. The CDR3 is CASRGHSGGEETQYF. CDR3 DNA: TGTGCCAGCAGAGGACATAGCGGGGGGGAAGAGACCCAGTACTTC.

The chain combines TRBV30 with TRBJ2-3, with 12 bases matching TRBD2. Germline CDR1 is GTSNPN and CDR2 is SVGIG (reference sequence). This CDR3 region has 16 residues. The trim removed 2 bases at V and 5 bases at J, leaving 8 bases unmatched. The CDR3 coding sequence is TGTGCCTGGAGTCTCACCCCGGGACTAGCGGGAGATACGCAGTATTTT. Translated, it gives CAWSLTPGLAGDTQYF.

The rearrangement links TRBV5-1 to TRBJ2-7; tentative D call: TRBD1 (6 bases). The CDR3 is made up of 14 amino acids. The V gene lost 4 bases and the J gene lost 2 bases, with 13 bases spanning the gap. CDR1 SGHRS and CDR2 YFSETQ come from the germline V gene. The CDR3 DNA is TGCGCCAGCAGCCCCGGGGACAAACCCTACGAGCAGTACTTC. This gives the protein CASSPGDKPYEQYF.

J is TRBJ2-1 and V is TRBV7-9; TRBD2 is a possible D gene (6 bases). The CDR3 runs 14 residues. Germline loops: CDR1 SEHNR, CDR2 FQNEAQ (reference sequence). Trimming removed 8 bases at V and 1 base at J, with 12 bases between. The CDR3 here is CASSPGASYNEQFF. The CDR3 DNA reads TGTGCCAGCTCCCCGGGAGCTTCCTACAATGAGCAGTTCTTC.

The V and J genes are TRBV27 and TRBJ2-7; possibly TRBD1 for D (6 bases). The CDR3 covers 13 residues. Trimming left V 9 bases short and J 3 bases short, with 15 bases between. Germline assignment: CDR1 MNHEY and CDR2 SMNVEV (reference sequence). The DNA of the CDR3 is TGTGCCAGTGCCTACAGGGCCGACTACGAGCAGTACTTC. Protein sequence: CASAYRADYEQYF.

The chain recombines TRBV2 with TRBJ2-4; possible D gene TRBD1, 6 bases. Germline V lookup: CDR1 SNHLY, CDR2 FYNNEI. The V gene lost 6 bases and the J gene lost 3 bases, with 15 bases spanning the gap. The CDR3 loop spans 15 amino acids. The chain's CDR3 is CASSRTAGSKNIQYF. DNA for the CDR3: TGTGCCAGCAGCCGGACAGCAGGTAGCAAAAACATTCAGTACTTC.

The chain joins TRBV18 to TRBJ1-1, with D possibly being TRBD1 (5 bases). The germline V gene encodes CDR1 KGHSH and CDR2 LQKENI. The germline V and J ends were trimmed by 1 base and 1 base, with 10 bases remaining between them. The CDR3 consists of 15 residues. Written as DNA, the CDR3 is TGTGCCAGCTCACCACTCACTACAGGGAACACTGAAGCTTTCTTT. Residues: CASSPLTTGNTEAFF.

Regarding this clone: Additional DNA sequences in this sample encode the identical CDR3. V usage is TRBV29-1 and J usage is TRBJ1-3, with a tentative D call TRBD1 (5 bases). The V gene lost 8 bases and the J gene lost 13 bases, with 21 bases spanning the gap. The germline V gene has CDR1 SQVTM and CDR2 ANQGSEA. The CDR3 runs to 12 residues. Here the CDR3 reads CSTGTGGGPIYF. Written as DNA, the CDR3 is TGCAGCACCGGGACGGGCGGGGGTCCTATATATTTT.

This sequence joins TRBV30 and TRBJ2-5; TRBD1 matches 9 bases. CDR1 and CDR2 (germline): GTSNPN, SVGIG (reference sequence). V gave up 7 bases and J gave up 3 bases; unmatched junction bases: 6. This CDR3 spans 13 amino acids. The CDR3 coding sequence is TGTGCCTTTCGGGACAGGGAAGAAGAGACCCAGTACTTC. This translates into CAFRDREEETQYF.